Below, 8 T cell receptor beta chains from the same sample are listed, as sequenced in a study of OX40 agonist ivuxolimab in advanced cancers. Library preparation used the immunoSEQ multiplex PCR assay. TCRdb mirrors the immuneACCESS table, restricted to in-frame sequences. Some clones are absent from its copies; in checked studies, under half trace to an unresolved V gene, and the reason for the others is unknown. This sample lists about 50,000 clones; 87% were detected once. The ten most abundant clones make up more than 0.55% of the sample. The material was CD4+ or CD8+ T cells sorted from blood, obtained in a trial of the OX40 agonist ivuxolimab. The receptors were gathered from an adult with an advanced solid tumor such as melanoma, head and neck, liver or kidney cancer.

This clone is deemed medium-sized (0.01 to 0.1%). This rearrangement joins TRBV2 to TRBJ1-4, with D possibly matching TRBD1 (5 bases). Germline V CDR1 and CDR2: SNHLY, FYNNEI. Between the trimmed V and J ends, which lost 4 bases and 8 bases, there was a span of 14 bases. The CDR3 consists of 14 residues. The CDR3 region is CASSVDSAGEKLFF. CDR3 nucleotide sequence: TGTGCCAGCAGTGTCGACAGCGCTGGGGAAAAACTGTTTTTT.

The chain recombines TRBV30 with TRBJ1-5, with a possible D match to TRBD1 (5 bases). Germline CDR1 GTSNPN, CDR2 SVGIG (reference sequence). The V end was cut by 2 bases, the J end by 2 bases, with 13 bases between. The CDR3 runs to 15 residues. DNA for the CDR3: TGTGCCTGGAGTCCGGGCGCCAGGGGCAATCAGCCCCAGCATTTT. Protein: CAWSPGARGNQPQHF. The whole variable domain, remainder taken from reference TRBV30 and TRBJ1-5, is SQTIHQWPATLVQPVGSPLSLECTVEGTSNPNLYWYRQAAGRGLQLLFYSVGIGQISSEVPQNLSASRPQDRQFILSSKKLLLSDSGFYLCAWSPGARGNQPQHFGDGTRLSIL.

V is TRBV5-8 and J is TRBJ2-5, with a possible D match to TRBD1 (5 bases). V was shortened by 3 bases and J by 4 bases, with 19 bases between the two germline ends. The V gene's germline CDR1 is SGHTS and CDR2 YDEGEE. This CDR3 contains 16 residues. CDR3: CASSSGRTSPAETQYF. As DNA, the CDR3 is TGTGCCAGCAGCTCAGGAAGGACATCCCCCGCAGAGACCCAGTACTTC. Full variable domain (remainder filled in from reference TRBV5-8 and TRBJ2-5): EAGVTQSPTHLIKTRGQQATLRCSPISGHTSVYWYQQALGLGLQFLLWYDEGEERNRGNFPPRFSGRQFPNYSSELNVNALELEDSALYLCASSSGRTSPAETQYFGPGTRLLVL.

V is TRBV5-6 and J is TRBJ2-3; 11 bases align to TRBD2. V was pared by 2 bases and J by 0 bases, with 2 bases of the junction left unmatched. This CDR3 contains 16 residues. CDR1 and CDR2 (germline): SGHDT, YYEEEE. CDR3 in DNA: TGTGCCAGCAGCTTCTTAGCGGGAGGGAGCACAGATACGCAGTATTTT. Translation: CASSFLAGGSTDTQYF.

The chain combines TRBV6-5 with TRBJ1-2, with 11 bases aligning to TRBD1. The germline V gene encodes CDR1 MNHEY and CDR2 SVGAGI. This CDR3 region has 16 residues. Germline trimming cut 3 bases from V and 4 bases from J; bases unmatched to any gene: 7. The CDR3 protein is CASSYIRTGGSYGYTF. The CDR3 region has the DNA TGTGCCAGCAGTTATATTAGGACAGGGGGCTCCTATGGCTACACCTTC.

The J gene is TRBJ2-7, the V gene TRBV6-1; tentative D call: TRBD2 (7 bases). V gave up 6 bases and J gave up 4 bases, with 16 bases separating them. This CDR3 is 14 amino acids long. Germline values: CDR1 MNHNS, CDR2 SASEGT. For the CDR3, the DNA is TGTGCCAGCAGAAAAGGGGGGGATTTTTACGAGCAGTACTTC. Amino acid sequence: CASRKGGDFYEQYF.

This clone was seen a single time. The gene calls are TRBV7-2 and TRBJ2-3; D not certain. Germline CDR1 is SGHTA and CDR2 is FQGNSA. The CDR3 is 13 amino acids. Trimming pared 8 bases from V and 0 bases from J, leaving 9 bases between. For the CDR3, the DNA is TGTGCCAGCGGGATAGCTAGCACAGATACGCAGTATTTT. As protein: CASGIASTDTQYF.

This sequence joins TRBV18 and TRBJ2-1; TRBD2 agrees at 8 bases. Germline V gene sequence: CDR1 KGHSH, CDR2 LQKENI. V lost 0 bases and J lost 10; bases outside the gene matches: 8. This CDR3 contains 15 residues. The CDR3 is CASSPPSGSSREQFF. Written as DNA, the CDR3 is TGTGCCAGCTCACCACCGAGCGGGAGCAGTCGGGAGCAGTTCTTC. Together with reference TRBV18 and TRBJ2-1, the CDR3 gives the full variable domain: NAGVMQNPRHLVRRRGQEARLRCSPMKGHSHVYWYRQLPEEGLKFMVYLQKENIIDESGMPKERFSAEFPKEGPSILRIQQVVRGDSAAYFCASSPPSGSSREQFFGPGTRLTVL.